A single T cell receptor beta chain is shown here with its context. Its antigen is unidentified. TCRdb's table, derived via immunoSEQ multiplex PCR, lists solely in-frame clones and lacks some. The data hold some 65,000 clones, with around 86% observed a single time. The V and J ends lost 2 bases and 0 bases respectively, with 8 bases between them. The CDR3 runs to 15 residues. Germline assignment: CDR1 MNHNS and CDR2 SASEGT. The source of the sample is a study of identifying expanded T cells in peripheral blood. Findings and limits, study-wide: Across healthy donors, higher total template counts meant significantly greater roughly 2-week count variance.

Sequencing was carried out using blood. This chain joins TRBV6-1 and TRBJ1-3; D call uncertain. The sequence was collected from a person aged 18-70 years in good health. This chain's CDR3 is CASSERPFSGNTIYF. The DNA of the CDR3 is TGTGCCAGCAGTGAAAGGCCCTTCTCTGGAAACACCATATATTTT.